The 13 T cell receptor beta chains below were found in one sample sequenced in a study of T cell changes during pregnancy in multiple sclerosis. This table comes from immunoSEQ multiplex PCR, and its TCRdb copy is limited to in-frame clones, with some not included. The sample records more than 80,000 clones, more than 90% being singletons. This specimen was peripheral blood, taken in the first trimester of pregnancy. Receptor source: a female donor with multiple sclerosis, enrolled in a pregnancy study.

The V gene is TRBV19, the J gene TRBJ2-7; maybe TRBD1 (6 bases). The CDR3 sequence is 13 residues long. Germline CDR1 reads LNHDA; CDR2 reads SQIVND (reference sequence). The ends were cut back, 6 bases at V and 6 bases at J, with 15 bases in the middle. The CDR3 is CASSPSQGREQYF. The DNA of the CDR3 is TGTGCCAGTAGCCCAAGCCAGGGGCGCGAGCAGTACTTC.

The rearrangement uses TRBV2 and TRBJ2-7, with 7 bases fitting TRBD2. CDR3 length: 12 residues. Trimming took 3 bases from V and 5 from J; bases not matched to a gene: 1. The germline V gene encodes CDR1 SNHLY and CDR2 FYNNEI. The CDR3 DNA is TGTGCCAGCAGTGACGCGGGGGACGAGCAGTACTTC. This encodes CASSDAGDEQYF.

The V call is TRBV18, the J call TRBJ1-2, with D perhaps TRBD1 (5 bases). With 3 bases removed from V and 3 bases from J, the gap between germline ends came to 14 bases. Looked up from germline, CDR1 is KGHSH and CDR2 is LQKENI. CDR3 length equals 15 residues. CDR3 amino acids: CASSPRKVRDYGYTF. The DNA of the CDR3 is TGTGCCAGCTCACCGCGTAAGGTCAGGGACTATGGCTACACCTTC.

This clone has a single count. J is TRBJ1-4 and V is TRBV5-1, with D possibly being TRBD1 (6 bases). Trimming cost V 0 bases and J 4 bases, with 7 bases left between them. The CDR3 has 14 residues. Germline lookup yields CDR1 SGHRS and CDR2 YFSETQ. Here the CDR3 reads CASSLGRGNEKLFF. The CDR3 DNA reads as TGCGCCAGCAGCTTGGGCAGGGGTAATGAAAAACTGTTTTTT.

This chain joins TRBV27 and TRBJ1-1; 7 positions agree with TRBD1. J gave up 3 bases and V 3 bases, and 13 bases lay outside the gene matches. Germline CDR1 and CDR2: MNHEY and SMNVEV (reference sequence). The CDR3 loop spans 17 amino acids. CDR3 nucleotide sequence: TGTGCCAGCAGTTTCTGGTGGACAGGACTCGGGGACACTGAAGCTTTCTTT. The encoded protein is CASSFWWTGLGDTEAFF.

This chain links TRBV6-1 with TRBJ2-7, with 7 positions matching TRBD2. The V and J ends lost 11 bases and 0 bases, in that order; junction bases with no gene match: 10. This CDR3 spans 14 amino acids. Germline V CDR1 and CDR2: MNHNS, SASEGT. Here the CDR3 DNA reads TGTGCCGGCCGGCGGCGGGAGAGCTCCTACGAGCAGTACTTC. Translated, it gives CAGRRRESSYEQYF.

This rearrangement joins TRBV6-6 to TRBJ2-3; 7 bases line up with TRBD2. Germline V lookup: CDR1 MNHNY, CDR2 SVGAGI (reference sequence). V lost 7 bases to trimming and J lost 1 base; unmatched junction nucleotides: 2. This CDR3 region has 13 residues. For the CDR3, the DNA is TGTGCCAGCAATCTAGCGGGCACAGATACGCAGTATTTT. Its translation is CASNLAGTDTQYF.

The chain is built from TRBV4-1 and TRBJ2-1, with 7 nucleotides matching TRBD2. Germline CDR1 reads MGHRA; CDR2 reads YSYEKL. The J segment lost 15 bases and the V segment lost 0 bases, leaving 8 bases of the junction unmatched. The CDR3 extends over 13 amino acids. The CDR3 spells CASSQESRRGWFF. Here the CDR3 DNA reads TGCGCCAGCAGCCAAGAAAGTAGGCGGGGGTGGTTCTTC.

CDR3 residues: CASSRGQLGEKLFF. The CDR3 region has the DNA TGTGCCAGCAGCCGCGGACAACTTGGGGAAAAACTGTTTTTT. The chain joins TRBV7-8 to TRBJ1-4; the D gene is possibly TRBD1 (5 bases). This CDR3 contains 14 residues. Trimming took off 5 bases at V and 8 bases at J, with 15 bases between the two ends. CDR1 is SGHVS and CDR2 is FQNEAQ in the germline V gene.

The CDR3 sequence: CASSQGSVAGSNTGELFF. The CDR3 nucleotides are TGCGCCAGCAGCCAAGGGTCGGTAGCGGGGTCGAACACCGGGGAGCTGTTTTTT. This chain joins TRBV4-3 and TRBJ2-2, with 8 nucleotides matching TRBD2. Germline loops: CDR1 LGHNA, CDR2 YSLEER. The length of the CDR3 is 18 residues. J lost 0 bases, V lost 1 base, and 7 bases had no gene match.

This clone was counted between two and nine times. CDR3 loop: CASSLRGAEAFF. The CDR3 DNA reads as TGTGCCAGCAGCTTGCGCGGCGCTGAAGCTTTCTTT. The chain links TRBV5-4 to TRBJ1-1; D unresolved. V was trimmed by 1 base and J by 6 bases, leaving 7 bases between them. Germline V gene sequence: CDR1 SGHNT, CDR2 YYREEE (reference sequence). CDR3 length: 12 amino acids.

The chain employs TRBV11-2 and TRBJ2-2; 9 nucleotides match TRBD1. CDR1 SGHAT and CDR2 FQNNGV come from the germline V gene. Unmatched junction bases numbered 0, after V lost 3 bases and J lost 4 bases. This CDR3 region has 14 residues. CDR3 sequence reads: CASSLTGGTGELFF. CDR3 nucleotides: TGTGCCAGCAGCTTGACAGGGGGCACCGGGGAGCTGTTTTTT.

The J gene is TRBJ1-2, the V gene TRBV5-6, with 7 bases that match TRBD1. Unmatched junction bases numbered 10, after V lost 0 bases and J lost 2 bases. The CDR3 length is 17 residues. Germline assignment: CDR1 SGHDT and CDR2 YYEEEE. CDR3 sequence (DNA): TGTGCCAGCAGCTTGGCCCCGTGGCAGGGACAGAACTATGGCTACACCTTC. This encodes CASSLAPWQGQNYGYTF.